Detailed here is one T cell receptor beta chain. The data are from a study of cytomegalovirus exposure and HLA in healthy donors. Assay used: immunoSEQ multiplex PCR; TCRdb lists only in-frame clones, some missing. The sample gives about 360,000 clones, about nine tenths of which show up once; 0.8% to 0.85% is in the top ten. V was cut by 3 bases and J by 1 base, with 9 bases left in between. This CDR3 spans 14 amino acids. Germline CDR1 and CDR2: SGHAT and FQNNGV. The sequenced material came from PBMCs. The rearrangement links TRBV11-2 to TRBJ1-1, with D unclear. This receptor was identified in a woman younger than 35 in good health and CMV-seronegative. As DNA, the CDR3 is TGTGCCAGCAGCTTTCCTTCAGGGAACACTGAAGCTTTCTTT. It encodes CASSFPSGNTEAFF.